The clone carrying this T cell receptor beta chain was counted a few times. Antigen specificity is unknown. The PCR used 60 Vbeta and 13 Jbeta primers. This table comes from immunoSEQ multiplex PCR, and its TCRdb copy is limited to in-frame clones, with some not included. In the table there are around 150,000 clones, 80% of which are singletons. This specimen comes from a study of cytomegalovirus exposure and HLA in healthy donors. Regarding the study as a whole: The study listed roughly 150 cytomegalovirus-associated TCR beta chains.

Germline lookup yields CDR1 SNHLY and CDR2 FYNNEI. The CDR3 loop spans 14 amino acids. The ends were cut back, 6 bases at V and 0 bases at J, with 11 bases in the middle. The TCR was taken from a man aged 35 to 55 in good health and CMV-seropositive. The chain has TRBV2 and TRBJ1-1; D perhaps matches TRBD1 (5 bases). The sample taken for sequencing was PBMCs. The chain's CDR3 is CASREGRLNTEAFF. The CDR3 DNA sequence: TGTGCCAGCAGGGAGGGACGGCTGAACACTGAAGCTTTCTTT.